Described below is a single TCR beta chain sequence and its context. The repertoire was sequenced with immunoSEQ multiplex PCR; TCRdb's copy has only in-frame clones and lacks some. The profile shows about 40,000 clones, around 87% of them singletons. The source of the sample is a study of OX40 agonist ivuxolimab in advanced cancers. CDR3 length: 16 amino acids. Germline assignment: CDR1 MDHEN and CDR2 SYDVKM. Losses at the gene ends were 7 bases for V and 5 bases for J; bases not matched to a gene: 8. The clonotype was recovered from an adult with an advanced solid tumor such as melanoma, head and neck, liver or kidney cancer. The source material was CD4+ or CD8+ T cells sorted from blood, sampled in a trial of the OX40 agonist ivuxolimab. The genes are TRBV28 and TRBJ2-1, with 13 bases matching TRBD2. This chain's CDR3 is CASTLTSGRAHNEQFF. In nucleotides, the CDR3 is TGTGCCAGCACCCTAACTAGCGGGAGGGCCCACAATGAGCAGTTCTTC.